This T cell receptor (beta chain) was found in a study of CD8+ T cells in alopecia areata. Study-wide findings and caveats: Normal skin's resident alphabeta T cells are sequenced alongside lesional scalp T cells. Tofacitinib significantly brought down scalp clonality and expanded CD8+ clones among top 100. In blood and scalp, many expanded lesional clones persisted during tofacitinib.

The treatment here: oral pan-JAK inhibitor, 5-10 mg twice daily. CDR1 is SNHLY and CDR2 is FYNNEI in the germline V gene. The CDR3 sequence is 16 residues long. Trimming at V came to 4 bases and at J to 5 bases, leaving 5 bases not matched to a gene. Extraction and reverse transcription of RNA yielded cDNA as the sequencing template. Measured with immunoSEQ multiplex PCR; TCRdb has only the in-frame clones, and not every one. The sample includes some 130,000 clones, about 50% of them seen just once. As concerns this clone: What it binds is unknown.

This chain links TRBV2 with TRBJ2-5, with 15 bases that match TRBD2. Specimen: CD4+ T cells sorted from blood, collected at week 4, from a patient treated with tofacitinib. The TCR comes from a human donor with alopecia areata. This CDR3 reads CASSGGLAGGRETQYF. Written as DNA, the CDR3 is TGTGCCAGCAGTGGAGGACTAGCGGGAGGGCGGGAGACCCAGTACTTC. The whole variable domain, remainder taken from reference TRBV2 and TRBJ2-5, is EPEVTQTPSHQVTQMGQEVILRCVPISNHLYFYWYRQILGQKVEFLVSFYNNEISEKSEIFDDQFSVERPDGSNFTLKIRSTKLEDSAMYFCASSGGLAGGRETQYFGPGTRLLVL.